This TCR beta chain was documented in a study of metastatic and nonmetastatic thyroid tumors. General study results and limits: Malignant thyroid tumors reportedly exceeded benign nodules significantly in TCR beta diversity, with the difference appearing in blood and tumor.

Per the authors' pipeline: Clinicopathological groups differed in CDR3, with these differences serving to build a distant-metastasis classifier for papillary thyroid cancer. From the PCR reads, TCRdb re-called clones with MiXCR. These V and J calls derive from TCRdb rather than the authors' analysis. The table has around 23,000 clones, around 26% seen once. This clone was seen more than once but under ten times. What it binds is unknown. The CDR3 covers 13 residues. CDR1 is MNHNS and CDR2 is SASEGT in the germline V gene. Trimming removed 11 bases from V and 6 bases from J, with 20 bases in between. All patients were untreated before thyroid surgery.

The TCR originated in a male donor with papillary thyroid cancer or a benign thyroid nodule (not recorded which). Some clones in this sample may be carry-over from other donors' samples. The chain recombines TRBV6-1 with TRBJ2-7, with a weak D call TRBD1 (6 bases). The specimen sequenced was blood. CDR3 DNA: TGTGCCGCCGTACAGGGCGGTCGATGCGAGCAGTACTTC. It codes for CAAVQGGRCEQYF.